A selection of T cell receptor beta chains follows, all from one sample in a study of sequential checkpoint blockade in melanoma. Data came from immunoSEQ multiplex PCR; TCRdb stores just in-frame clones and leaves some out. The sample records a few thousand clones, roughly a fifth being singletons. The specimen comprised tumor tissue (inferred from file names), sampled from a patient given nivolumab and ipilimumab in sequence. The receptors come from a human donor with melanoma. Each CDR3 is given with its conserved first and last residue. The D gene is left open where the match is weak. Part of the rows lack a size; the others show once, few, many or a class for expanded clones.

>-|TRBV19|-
CASSIDDDTQYF
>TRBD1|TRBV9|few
CASSAPTGATTEAFF
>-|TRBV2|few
CASSDLLYGYTF
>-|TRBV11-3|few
CASSLVGGMAEAFF
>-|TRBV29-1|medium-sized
CSVGTSLNEQFF
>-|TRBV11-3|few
CASSLEGIGDTQYF
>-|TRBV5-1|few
CASSPGRSDNEQFF
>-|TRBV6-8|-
CASSWTDTGELFF
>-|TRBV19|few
CASTPGSSSLGGYTF
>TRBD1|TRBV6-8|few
CASSVTGQGRAEAFF
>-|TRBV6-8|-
CASRRDTNEKLFF
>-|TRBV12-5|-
CASGLGQSGQPQHF
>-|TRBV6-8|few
CASSYGTRTEAFF
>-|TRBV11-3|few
CASSGRKKRPETQYF
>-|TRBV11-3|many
CASSLQTGTFANVLTF
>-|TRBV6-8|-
CASIRDTLVTGELFF
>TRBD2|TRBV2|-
CASGALAGRGEQFF
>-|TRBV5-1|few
CASSQPRQPGGETQYF
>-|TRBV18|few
CASSPGEGLKAPLHF
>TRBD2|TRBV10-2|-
CATAGPLHEQYF
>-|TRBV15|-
CATSRAESAYEQYF
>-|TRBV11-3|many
CASSRYDSGNTEAFF
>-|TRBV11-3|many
CASSRMGAQETQYF
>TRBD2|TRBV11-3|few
CASSSPGLGTDTQYF